A selection of T cell receptor beta chains follows, all from one sample in a study of blood T cell repertoires in COVID-19. Only in-frame clones appear in the TCRdb table, and some are missing; sequencing was by immunoSEQ multiplex PCR. This table has 110,000 to 150,000 clones, 80% to 85% appearing once. The sample was peripheral blood. The origin of the receptors is a human donor in a cohort sampled during active COVID-19. CDR3s leave out the opening cysteine and the closing phenylalanine or tryptophan. The listing skips clone size in some rows; elsewhere it reads once, few, many or a size class.

v_gene	j_gene	abundance	CDR3aa
TRBV7-9	TRBJ1-5	.	ASSQPGEYQPQH
TRBV5-1	TRBJ2-5	.	ASSKTQGIQETQY
TRBV5-1	TRBJ2-1	.	ASSLSGLSSYNEQF
TRBV18	TRBJ1-2	.	ASSPPGTGEGYT
TRBV5-6	TRBJ2-5	.	ASTRAGVAETQY
TRBV5-1	TRBJ1-2	.	ASSPPQGAGGYT
TRBV14	TRBJ1-2	.	ASSQLGTVITNYGYT
TRBV28	TRBJ2-3	.	ASSPSGQGADTQY
TRBV7-3	TRBJ1-2	.	ASSLGGQGREGYT
TRBV4-1	TRBJ2-7	.	ASSQLGLAGGLSYEQY
TRBV19	TRBJ1-6	.	ASSIRRGRETRNSPLH
TRBV18	TRBJ1-5	once	ASSESGGYNQPQH
TRBV2	TRBJ1-2	.	ANRGHRVGYT
TRBV6-5	TRBJ2-5	.	ASRPTGSQETQY
TRBV27	TRBJ2-7	.	ASSPDRGYTYEQY
TRBV19	TRBJ2-7	many	ASKRPRAYEQY
TRBV11-3	TRBJ1-1	.	ASSLGRGGQGNTEAF
TRBV6-2/TRBV6-3	TRBJ1-1	.	ASRYGQAVPPEAF
TRBV6-1	TRBJ2-5	.	ASSEEGSPPETQY
TRBV4-1	TRBJ2-1	.	ASSPQRTSGGGEQF
TRBV3-1/TRBV3-2	TRBJ2-2	.	ASSQVKSLAIGGELF
TRBV5-4	TRBJ1-4	.	ASSLDQNEKLF
TRBV4-2	TRBJ2-1	.	ASSQDLAGGHEQF
TRBV15	TRBJ1-3	.	ATSRDQRARFSGNTIY
TRBV10-2	TRBJ2-7	.	ASSEDNYEQY
TRBV6-2/TRBV6-3	TRBJ2-7	.	ASSWGTATKEQY
TRBV4-1	TRBJ1-1	many	ASSQGYRGLVAF
TRBV3-1/TRBV3-2	TRBJ2-7	.	ASSQVSGRDEQY
TRBV18	TRBJ2-1	.	ASSSTGGHNEQF
TRBV11-2	TRBJ1-2	.	ASRVTGVRDYGYT
TRBV27	TRBJ1-1	.	ASRPGTGQNTEAF
TRBV9	TRBJ2-3	.	ASSEGSGGGTDTQY
TRBV4-1	TRBJ1-3	.	ASSPSGGGIGNTIY
TRBV6-5	TRBJ2-5	.	ASKRAGGGETQY
TRBV5-1	TRBJ2-3	.	ASSVDRPSTDTQY
TRBV19	TRBJ2-2	.	ASSIGGGNTGELF
TRBV5-1	TRBJ2-3	once	ASSLRQGAGDTQY
TRBV6-5	TRBJ1-2	.	ASSHGGTNTGGYT
TRBV27	TRBJ2-7	few	ASSLRGQGSYEQY
TRBV15	TRBJ1-4	.	ATSRDSWEKLF
TRBV2	TRBJ2-1	few	ASSEALQGGYNEQF
TRBV7-2	TRBJ2-1	.	ASSPGVAAYNEQF
TRBV5-8	TRBJ1-3	.	ASSSRVGTGGFGNTIY
TRBV20-1	TRBJ2-3	.	SASSDRGLSTDTQY
TRBV7-2	TRBJ1-5	.	ASSPGTGGASSNQPQH
TRBV5-4	TRBJ2-5	.	ASSSDRRETQY